Listed below are T cell receptor beta chains from one sample, sequenced in a study of blood T cells in healthy people across ages. MiXCR was run by TCRdb on the 5' RACE reads, yielding one entry per CDR3 protein. The sample holds around 1.5 million distinct CDR3 sequences, roughly a third seen once. Sequenced material: blood. The receptor source for this set is a woman aged 30 to 39 in good health. The CDR3 runs from the conserved cysteine through the conserved F or W. The D gene is left open where the match is weak. The size of a clone is reported for some rows only, either as once, few or many, or as a class for expanded clones.

V: TRBV10-3; D: NA; J: TRBJ2-7; length: 13; size: NA; CDR3: CAIRTGTIDEQYF; DNA: TGTGCCATCAGAACCGGGACAATTGACGAGCAGTACTTC
V: TRBV27; D: NA; J: TRBJ1-6; length: 14; size: NA; CDR3: CASSWDSYNSPLHF; DNA: TGTGCCAGCAGTTGGGATTCCTATAATTCACCCCTCCACTTT
V: TRBV20-1; D: NA; J: TRBJ2-7; length: 12; size: NA; CDR3: CSARRDNYEQYF; DNA: TGCAGTGCTCGTCGGGATAACTACGAGCAGTACTTC
V: TRBV28; D: TRBD2; J: TRBJ2-7; length: 16; size: NA; CDR3: CASSPPDSGLSYEQYF; DNA: TGTGCCAGCAGTCCCCCTGATAGCGGGCTCTCCTACGAGCAGTACTTC
V: TRBV11-1; D: TRBD2; J: TRBJ2-3; length: 16; size: few; CDR3: CASSATSAKEWDTQYF; DNA: TGTGCCAGCAGCGCGACTAGCGCTAAGGAGTGGGATACGCAGTATTTT
V: TRBV4-1; D: NA; J: TRBJ1-5; length: 15; size: few; CDR3: CASSQDMRGNQPQHF; DNA: TGCGCCAGCAGCCAAGATATGAGGGGCAATCAGCCCCAGCATTTT
V: TRBV5-6; D: NA; J: TRBJ1-6; length: 16; size: NA; CDR3: CASSLFLIGYNSPLHF; DNA: TGTGCCAGCAGCTTGTTTCTCATCGGGTATAATTCACCCCTCCACTTT
V: TRBV14; D: NA; J: TRBJ1-2; length: 12; size: many; CDR3: CASSQERGGYTF; DNA: TGTGCCAGCAGCCAAGAGAGGGGTGGCTACACCTTC
V: TRBV4-1; D: NA; J: TRBJ2-5; length: 14; size: few; CDR3: CASSAHVDQETQYF; DNA: TGCGCCAGCAGCGCCCACGTAGACCAAGAGACCCAGTACTTC
V: TRBV20-1; D: NA; J: TRBJ2-3; length: 14; size: NA; CDR3: CSAEDRRGTDTQYF; DNA: TGCAGTGCCGAGGACCGGAGAGGGACAGATACGCAGTATTTT
V: TRBV30; D: TRBD2; J: TRBJ2-1; length: 14; size: NA; CDR3: CAWSDGLAINEQFF; DNA: TGTGCCTGGAGTGACGGACTAGCGATCAATGAGCAGTTCTTC
V: TRBV20-1; D: NA; J: TRBJ2-3; length: 16; size: few; CDR3: CSARDILAAFTDTQYF; DNA: TGCAGTGCTAGAGATATTTTAGCGGCCTTCACAGATACGCAGTATTTT
V: TRBV4-1; D: TRBD2; J: TRBJ2-6; length: 18; size: few; CDR3: CASSRIPGLISGANVLTF; DNA: TGCGCCAGCAGCCGAATACCGGGACTAATATCTGGGGCCAACGTCCTGACTTTC
V: TRBV5-1; D: TRBD2; J: TRBJ2-5; length: 16; size: NA; CDR3: CTSSLAGTSTTETQYF; DNA: TGCACCAGCAGCCTAGCCGGGACTAGCACCACAGAGACCCAGTACTTC
V: TRBV7-9; D: NA; J: TRBJ1-2; length: 11; size: NA; CDR3: CASSTAGGYTF; DNA: TGTGCCAGCAGCACGGCGGGAGGCTACACCTTC
V: TRBV7-3; D: TRBD2; J: TRBJ2-7; length: 15; size: NA; CDR3: CASSPDSGRVYEQYF; DNA: TGTGCCAGCTCTCCCGATAGCGGGAGGGTCTACGAGCAGTACTTC
V: TRBV6-5; D: NA; J: TRBJ2-7; length: 14; size: NA; CDR3: CASSPRAGVYEQYF; DNA: TGTGCCAGCAGCCCCCGGGCTGGGGTCTACGAGCAGTACTTC
V: TRBV30; D: NA; J: TRBJ2-5; length: 13; size: NA; CDR3: CAWKGRGGETQYF; DNA: TGTGCCTGGAAAGGAAGGGGGGGGGAGACCCAGTACTTC
V: TRBV28; D: NA; J: TRBJ2-2; length: 15; size: few; CDR3: CASGAGNRDGGELFF; DNA: TGTGCCAGCGGGGCAGGGAACAGGGATGGCGGGGAGCTGTTTTTT
V: TRBV12-3/TRBV12-4; D: TRBD1; J: TRBJ1-4; length: 15; size: NA; CDR3: CASRDRGRADEKLFF; DNA: TGTGCCAGCAGGGACAGGGGGCGGGCCGATGAAAAACTGTTTTTT
V: TRBV7-3; D: NA; J: TRBJ2-2; length: 15; size: NA; CDR3: CASSLAGGHTGELFF; DNA: TGTGCCAGCAGCTTGGCAGGGGGGCACACCGGGGAGCTGTTTTTT
V: TRBV5-6; D: TRBD1; J: TRBJ2-6; length: 14; size: many; CDR3: CASSFRDRSNVLTF; DNA: TGTGCCAGCAGCTTCCGGGACAGGTCAAACGTCCTGACTTTC
V: TRBV7-9; D: NA; J: TRBJ1-1; length: 14; size: NA; CDR3: CASSYSWTGTEAFF; DNA: TGTGCCAGCAGCTACTCCTGGACGGGAACTGAAGCTTTCTTT
V: TRBV5-1; D: NA; J: TRBJ2-7; length: 14; size: many; CDR3: CASSQPDRPYEQYF; DNA: TGCGCCAGCAGCCAGCCGGACAGACCATACGAGCAGTACTTC
V: TRBV20-1; D: TRBD2; J: TRBJ2-7; length: 13; size: NA; CDR3: CSAKPGGRYEQYF; DNA: TGCAGTGCTAAACCCGGGGGGAGGTACGAGCAGTACTTC
V: TRBV6-5; D: TRBD2; J: TRBJ2-1; length: 17; size: few; CDR3: CASSYSGAGGAYNEQFF; DNA: TGTGCCAGCAGTTACTCGGGAGCGGGAGGAGCCTACAATGAGCAGTTCTTC
V: TRBV13; D: NA; J: TRBJ2-1; length: 13; size: few; CDR3: CASGEGALGEQFF; DNA: TGTGCCAGCGGGGAGGGGGCCCTCGGCGAGCAGTTCTTC
V: TRBV15; D: NA; J: TRBJ1-2; length: 15; size: NA; CDR3: CATSRDPGSSYGYTF; DNA: TGTGCCACCAGCAGAGATCCGGGGAGTTCCTATGGCTACACCTTC
V: TRBV12-3/TRBV12-4; D: NA; J: TRBJ1-5; length: 15; size: many; CDR3: CASSLGVGARSPQHF; DNA: TGTGCCAGCAGTTTAGGAGTTGGGGCCCGGTCGCCCCAGCATTTT
V: TRBV7-2; D: NA; J: TRBJ2-1; length: 12; size: NA; CDR3: CASSFRDGIQFF; DNA: TGTGCCAGCAGCTTTAGGGACGGGATACAGTTCTTC
V: TRBV20-1; D: TRBD2; J: TRBJ2-3; length: 16; size: many; CDR3: CSAAPGGGPSTDTQYF; DNA: TGCAGTGCCGCACCCGGGGGGGGCCCGAGCACAGATACGCAGTATTTT
V: TRBV7-9; D: NA; J: TRBJ2-1; length: 12; size: few; CDR3: CASSSIWHEQFF; DNA: TGTGCCAGCAGCTCCATCTGGCATGAGCAGTTCTTC
V: TRBV20-1; D: TRBD2; J: TRBJ2-3; length: 18; size: NA; CDR3: CSASKASGGPTSTGTQYF; DNA: TGCAGTGCTAGCAAGGCTAGCGGGGGGCCTACTAGCACAGGTACGCAGTATTTT
V: TRBV5-1; D: NA; J: TRBJ2-1; length: 14; size: many; CDR3: CASSPNPRDSLSFF; DNA: TGCGCCAGCAGCCCGAACCCACGGGACTCCCTTTCGTTCTTC
V: TRBV28; D: NA; J: TRBJ2-7; length: 13; size: NA; CDR3: CASRPTGIHEQYF; DNA: TGTGCCAGCAGGCCAACAGGGATCCACGAGCAGTACTTC
V: TRBV3-1; D: NA; J: TRBJ1-1; length: 14; size: NA; CDR3: CASSQDPSGLEAFF; DNA: TGTGCCAGCAGCCAAGATCCCTCAGGGCTGGAAGCTTTCTTT
V: TRBV5-6; D: TRBD1; J: TRBJ2-5; length: 14; size: few; CDR3: CASSLDTGGRTQYF; DNA: TGTGCCAGCAGCTTGGATACAGGGGGGCGGACCCAGTACTTC
V: TRBV4-1; D: NA; J: TRBJ1-2; length: 13; size: many; CDR3: CASSPRSNYGYTF; DNA: TGTGCCAGCAGCCCCCGGAGTAACTATGGCTACACCTTC
V: TRBV2; D: NA; J: TRBJ2-2; length: 15; size: NA; CDR3: CASSEFALVGRELFF; DNA: TGTGCCAGCAGTGAATTCGCACTCGTAGGCCGGGAGCTGTTTTTT
V: TRBV5-1; D: NA; J: TRBJ2-7; length: 14; size: few; CDR3: CASSLAGNFYEQYF; DNA: TGCGCCAGCAGCTTGGCCGGCAACTTCTACGAGCAGTACTTC
V: TRBV27; D: TRBD2; J: TRBJ2-2; length: 16; size: NA; CDR3: CASSPLGAGYTGELFF; DNA: TGTGCCAGCAGTCCGCTTGGAGCGGGATACACCGGGGAGCTGTTTTTT
V: TRBV12-3/TRBV12-4; D: NA; J: TRBJ1-2; length: 16; size: few; CDR3: CASSLGVVGATYGYTF; DNA: TGTGCCAGCAGTTTAGGGGTCGTAGGGGCCACCTATGGCTACACCTTC
V: TRBV15; D: TRBD1; J: TRBJ2-7; length: 14; size: few; CDR3: CATSGRQGTYEQYF; DNA: TGTGCCACCAGCGGGAGACAGGGGACCTACGAGCAGTACTTC
V: TRBV7-9; D: NA; J: TRBJ1-1; length: 13; size: NA; CDR3: CASSLAGWAEAFF; DNA: TGTGCCAGCAGCCTAGCGGGCTGGGCTGAAGCTTTCTTT
V: TRBV29-1; D: NA; J: TRBJ1-2; length: 12; size: NA; CDR3: CSVGYRVSGYTF; DNA: TGCAGCGTTGGGTACAGGGTCAGCGGCTACACCTTC
V: TRBV6-1; D: NA; J: TRBJ2-3; length: 17; size: NA; CDR3: CASSELPGGERTDTQYF; DNA: TGTGCCAGCAGTGAATTACCCGGCGGAGAGCGCACAGATACGCAGTATTTT
V: TRBV13; D: NA; J: TRBJ2-2; length: 14; size: NA; CDR3: CASARLQNTGELFF; DNA: TGTGCCAGCGCGAGGCTGCAGAACACCGGGGAGCTGTTTTTT
V: TRBV5-1; D: NA; J: TRBJ2-3; length: 15; size: NA; CDR3: CASSFGFLHGDAQYF; DNA: TGCGCCAGCAGTTTTGGTTTCCTCCATGGAGATGCGCAGTATTTT
V: TRBV9; D: NA; J: TRBJ2-3; length: 15; size: many; CDR3: CASSVAGGLTDTQYF; DNA: TGTGCCAGCAGCGTAGCGGGGGGCCTCACAGATACGCAGTATTTT
V: TRBV7-8; D: TRBD2; J: TRBJ2-3; length: 16; size: NA; CDR3: CASSLKWEGGTDTQYF; DNA: TGTGCCAGCAGCTTGAAGTGGGAGGGAGGTACAGATACGCAGTATTTT
V: TRBV3-1; D: NA; J: TRBJ1-1; length: 18; size: NA; CDR3: CASSQDTAPRGWSTEAFF; DNA: TGCGCCAGCAGCCAAGACACAGCCCCTCGGGGTTGGAGCACTGAAGCTTTCTTT
V: TRBV7-9; D: NA; J: TRBJ1-4; length: 14; size: few; CDR3: CASSRLGAGEKLFF; DNA: TGTGCCAGCAGCCGCCTCGGGGCGGGTGAAAAACTGTTTTTT
V: TRBV27; D: NA; J: TRBJ1-1; length: 15; size: NA; CDR3: CASSSSPTVNTEAFF; DNA: TGTGCCAGCAGTTCCTCCCCGACAGTGAACACTGAAGCTTTCTTT
V: TRBV6-1; D: NA; J: TRBJ2-1; length: 13; size: NA; CDR3: CASRAGIGYEQFF; DNA: TGTGCCAGCAGGGCAGGGATCGGCTATGAGCAGTTCTTC
V: TRBV12-3/TRBV12-4; D: TRBD1; J: TRBJ1-5; length: 15; size: few; CDR3: CASSLDGQGGQPQHF; DNA: TGTGCCAGCAGTTTAGACGGACAGGGGGGACAGCCCCAGCATTTT
V: TRBV6-2/TRBV6-3; D: NA; J: TRBJ2-5; length: 14; size: many; CDR3: CASSYGRGVETQYF; DNA: TGTGCCAGCAGTTACGGCAGAGGGGTCGAGACCCAGTACTTC
V: TRBV11-1; D: NA; J: TRBJ2-1; length: 13; size: NA; CDR3: CASSYDWQAEQFF; DNA: TGTGCCAGCAGCTACGACTGGCAGGCCGAGCAGTTCTTC